The clone carrying this T cell receptor (beta chain) was recorded only once. Random hexamers were used to reverse transcribe an amount of roughly 0.5 to 1 ug RNA. An immunoSEQ multiplex PCR amplified TCR beta CDR3 over 54 Vbeta and 13 Jbeta. In TCRdb, the immunoSEQ multiplex PCR reads were re-called with MiXCR into one record per CDR3 protein. The sample consists of some 150,000 distinct CDR3 sequences, about 94% of them appearing once. This specimen belongs to a study of CD8 T cells in Susac syndrome. Blood CD8+ and CD4+ T cells underwent high-throughput TCR beta sequencing. The multiple sclerosis control group comprised treatment-naive patients with stable or active relapsing-remitting disease. Per the germline V gene, CDR1 is KGHDR and CDR2 is SFDVKD. Trimming removed 3 bases from V and 1 base from J, with 8 bases in between. This CDR3 has 15 amino acids.

What was sequenced was CD8+ T cells from PBMCs. The receptor was derived from a human donor with multiple sclerosis. This chain connects TRBV24-1 to TRBJ2-2, with unresolved D. The DNA of the CDR3 is TGTGCCACCAGTGATCGGGTCCGGAACACCGGGGAGCTGTTTTTT. It specifies CATSDRVRNTGELFF.